The T cell receptor beta chain under discussion was sequenced for a study of beta chain features in type 1 diabetes. Study context: All of the samples together had some 99 million sorted cells examined.

The whole isolated RNA underwent reverse transcription, so sequencing captured expressed TCRB transcripts. Approximately 3.6 million reads, on average, came from each naive, central memory and regulatory T cell sample. Clones were read by immunoSEQ multiplex PCR, and TCRdb kept only the in-frame ones, dropping some. The table lists 160,000 or so clones, approximately 9% of them singletons. Researchers reported sorting CD4+ naive, central memory, regulatory and stem cell-like memory cells via CD45RO/CCR7/CD25/CD127/CD95/CD27. Sorting gave populations that all exceeded 98% purity. This clone was recorded many times. Antigen specificity is unknown. Study-wide findings and caveats: Within each of all four CD4+ subsets, Type 1 diabetes patients had TCRB CDR3s that were moderately but significantly shorter.

The V gene lost 7 bases and the J gene lost 8 bases, with 15 bases spanning the gap. This CDR3 contains 13 residues. Germline V gene data show CDR1 as LGHNT and CDR2 as FRNRAP. The rearrangement links TRBV12-5 to TRBJ2-1; unclear D gene. Sequencing used central memory CD4+ T cells from blood. The receptor comes from a woman between 18 and 30 years old with type 1 diabetes. In DNA form, the CDR3 reads TGTGCTAGTGCCTACACTAACGCCGATGAGCAGTTCTTC. Residues: CASAYTNADEQFF.